The clone carrying this T cell receptor (beta chain) has just one count. CDR3 length equals 15 residues. The V end was cut by 0 bases, the J end by 2 bases, with 6 bases between. Germline lookup yields CDR1 SGDLS and CDR2 YYNGEE. The entry originates in a study of blood T cell repertoires in COVID-19. Study-wide context: PBMCs, B-cell-depleted T cells, or T cells provided the cDNA or gDNA that made up the material.

Measured with immunoSEQ multiplex PCR; TCRdb has only the in-frame clones, and not every one. The sample holds 200,000 to 250,000 clones, 86% seen once. Specimen: PBMCs or T cells enriched from blood (not recorded which). The chain links TRBV9 to TRBJ1-6; no firm D call. The source of this sequence is a woman aged 25 to 45 who had been exposed to COVID-19. The CDR3: CASSVGSTYNSPLHF. For the CDR3, the DNA is TGTGCCAGCAGCGTAGGTAGTACCTATAATTCACCCCTCCACTTT.